This TCR beta chain came from a study of blood T cell repertoires in COVID-19. Study-wide context: Some COVID-19 samples were acute and others convalescent; all came from the United States, Italy and Spain. Nucleic acid was either cDNA or gDNA, and it came from T cells, B-cell-depleted T cells, or PBMCs.

Study processing details: Reference gene primer amplification yielded estimated nucleated cell counts. Sequencing used immunoSEQ multiplex PCR; TCRdb keeps in-frame clones, though not all of them. V and J calls and clone size are as listed in that table; D and trimming were resolved from the DNA. The sample records over 450,000 clones, 85% to 90% being singletons. The Seattle patients, enrolled during active infection, were followed longitudinally. Germline V gene sequence: CDR1 MDHEN, CDR2 SYDVKM. The germline V and J ends were trimmed by 6 bases and 5 bases, with 12 bases remaining between them. The CDR3 length is 13 residues.

The sample comprised peripheral blood. The chain is built from TRBV28 and TRBJ2-3; no clear D. The source is a woman in her fifties or sixties with COVID-19, enrolled during active disease. The CDR3 protein is CASSPDLLDTQYF. The CDR3 nucleotides read TGTGCCAGCAGCCCCGACTTGTTAGATACGCAGTATTTT.